This TCR beta chain is from a study of T-cell reconstitution after alpha-beta-depleted transplantation in children. General study points: Diversity and T-cell counts at one year after transplant derived mostly from new T cells. Some patients owed their high day-60 TCRbeta diversity to surviving recipient T cells and thymic progenitors. Expanded graft clones numbering several hundred reportedly gave rise to alpha-beta T cells about two months after transplant.

On this clonotype itself: What it binds is unknown.

V was clipped by 0 bases and J by 3 bases, with 9 bases between them. The CDR3 runs 14 residues. CDR1 LGHNA and CDR2 YNFKEQ come from the germline V gene. For TCRbeta, the library was prepared with unique molecular identifiers. TCRdb fed the PCR reads into MiXCR, producing one record per CDR3 protein. The sample includes approximately 800,000 distinct CDR3 sequences, roughly 15% of them seen just once. This receptor was obtained from a male patient younger than 18 who had a stem cell transplant for acute lymphoblastic leukemia, so the T cells may come from the graft donor. The source material was PBMCs, mostly from graft donor cells, sampled 360 days after TCRalphabeta/CD19-depleted stem cell transplant. V usage is TRBV4-2 and J usage is TRBJ2-7; unclear D gene. The chain's CDR3 is CASSQEGNRYEQYF. The CDR3 nucleotides are TGTGCCAGCAGCCAAGAGGGGAACCGCTACGAGCAGTACTTC.